The rows below give T cell receptor beta chains drawn from one sample of a study of T cell responses to AZD1222 COVID-19 vaccine. The table came from immunoSEQ multiplex PCR; TCRdb's copy has only in-frame clones and leaves some out. Of about 130,000 clones in the sample, 85% to 90% were seen once. The sequenced sample was peripheral blood, obtained on day 0 of AZD1222 vaccination. Receptor source: an adult in good health. Both conserved end residues are part of each CDR3. The D gene is left open where the match is weak. Not every row has a clone size; where given, it reads once, few, many or a size class.

J: TRBJ2-5; V: TRBV6-5; D: .; size: .; DNA: TGTGCCAGCGCCCAAGAGGGGCGGCCCCAAGAGACCCAGTACTTC; CDR3: CASAQEGRPQETQYF
J: TRBJ1-1; V: TRBV18; D: .; size: .; DNA: TGTGCCAGCTCACCACCGGGCAGGTTGGGGACTGAAGCTTTCTTT; CDR3: CASSPPGRLGTEAFF
J: TRBJ2-5; V: TRBV5-1; D: .; size: .; DNA: TGCGCCAGCAGCTCTAACAGAGGAGAGACCCAGTACTTC; CDR3: CASSSNRGETQYF
J: TRBJ1-2; V: TRBV9; D: .; size: .; DNA: TGTGCCAGCAGCGTAGGGGCCGGAGACTATGGCTACACCTTC; CDR3: CASSVGAGDYGYTF
J: TRBJ1-1; V: TRBV19; D: .; size: .; DNA: TGTGCCAGTAGAACACAGGGAGGGGACACTGAAGCTTTCTTT; CDR3: CASRTQGGDTEAFF
J: TRBJ2-3; V: TRBV5-1; D: .; size: .; DNA: TGCGCCAGCAGCTTGGTTGCGGTGGGGGATACGCAGTATTTT; CDR3: CASSLVAVGDTQYF
J: TRBJ2-7; V: TRBV18; D: .; size: .; DNA: TGTGCCAGCTCACCTCCTAGCTCCTACGAGCAGTACTTC; CDR3: CASSPPSSYEQYF
J: TRBJ1-1; V: TRBV6-5; D: .; size: .; DNA: TGTGCCAGCAGTTACTCCAGGGAGCTCACTGAAGCTTTCTTT; CDR3: CASSYSRELTEAFF
J: TRBJ1-1; V: TRBV7-2; D: .; size: .; DNA: TGTGCCAGCAGCTTAAATCCAATGGTTTGGGCTGAAGCTTTCTTT; CDR3: CASSLNPMVWAEAFF
J: TRBJ2-7; V: TRBV7-9; D: .; size: .; DNA: TGTGCCAGCAGCTTAGTCCGCTACGAGCAGTACTTC; CDR3: CASSLVRYEQYF
J: TRBJ2-1; V: TRBV6-5; D: .; size: .; DNA: TGTGCCAGCGTCCCGCGGGGCTCCTACAATGAGCAGTTCTTC; CDR3: CASVPRGSYNEQFF
J: TRBJ2-6; V: TRBV2; D: .; size: .; DNA: TGTGCCAGCAGGCCTCTTGGGGGGCGACAGCCACCAGGGGCCAACGTCCTGACTTTC; CDR3: CASRPLGGRQPPGANVLTF
J: TRBJ1-6; V: TRBV6-5; D: .; size: .; DNA: TGTGCCAGCAGGGGACGAGGGTCACCCCTCCACTTT; CDR3: CASRGRGSPLHF
J: TRBJ2-2; V: TRBV3-1/TRBV3-2; D: .; size: .; DNA: TGTGCCAGCAGCCCATCTGACAGTTTAACCGGGGAGCTGTTTTTT; CDR3: CASSPSDSLTGELFF
J: TRBJ2-1; V: TRBV28; D: .; size: .; DNA: TGTGCCAGCAGTCAAGGGGGCAGCGGGTACAATGAGCAGTTCTTC; CDR3: CASSQGGSGYNEQFF
J: TRBJ1-2; V: TRBV4-3; D: .; size: .; DNA: TGCGCCAGCAGCCAAGATGTCACAGCAAGGGTCTATGGCTACACCTTC; CDR3: CASSQDVTARVYGYTF
J: TRBJ2-7; V: TRBV6-5; D: .; size: .; DNA: TGTGCCAGCAGTTACTCGAAGGGAAACGAGCAGTACTTC; CDR3: CASSYSKGNEQYF
J: TRBJ1-6; V: TRBV9; D: .; size: .; DNA: TGTGCCAGCAGCGTAGATGGACTCAGGCGGTCACCCCTCCACTTT; CDR3: CASSVDGLRRSPLHF
J: TRBJ2-7; V: TRBV10-3; D: .; size: .; DNA: TGTGCCATCCAGACAGGAACGGGGGAGCAGTACTTC; CDR3: CAIQTGTGEQYF
J: TRBJ2-1; V: TRBV4-1; D: .; size: few; DNA: TGCGCCAGCAGCCAACAGCGCTTTCTGAATGAGCAGTTCTTC; CDR3: CASSQQRFLNEQFF
J: TRBJ1-1; V: TRBV4-3; D: .; size: few; DNA: TGCGCCAGCAGCCAAGATGGTCAGGAGAACACTGAAGCTTTCTTT; CDR3: CASSQDGQENTEAFF
J: TRBJ2-3; V: TRBV5-1; D: .; size: .; DNA: TGCGCCAGCAGCTTGGGACTTGGTACAGATACGCAGTATTTT; CDR3: CASSLGLGTDTQYF
J: TRBJ1-1; V: TRBV6-4; D: .; size: .; DNA: TGTGCCAGCAGTGTACGGAGGGACACTGAAGCTTTCTTT; CDR3: CASSVRRDTEAFF
J: TRBJ2-1; V: TRBV11-3; D: TRBD2; size: few; DNA: TGTGCCAGCAGCTCCCGGACTAGCGGGGGGAACAATGAGCAGTTCTTC; CDR3: CASSSRTSGGNNEQFF
J: TRBJ2-7; V: TRBV21-1; D: .; size: .; DNA: TGTGCCAGCAGCAGGGAGACCTCTGTTATGACCTACGAGCAGTACTTC; CDR3: CASSRETSVMTYEQYF
J: TRBJ1-3; V: TRBV10-3; D: .; size: few; DNA: TGTGCCATCAGTGAGTCGGCAGGGTCTGGAAACACCATATATTTT; CDR3: CAISESAGSGNTIYF
J: TRBJ2-5; V: TRBV11-2; D: .; size: .; DNA: TGTGCCAGCAGCTTTCCCGCGGGGTGGGAGACCCAGTACTTC; CDR3: CASSFPAGWETQYF
J: TRBJ2-1; V: TRBV7-3; D: .; size: .; DNA: TGTGCCAGCAGCTTAACTCTAGCGACCAATGAGCAGTTCTTC; CDR3: CASSLTLATNEQFF
J: TRBJ2-3; V: TRBV10-3; D: .; size: once; DNA: TGTGCCATCAGTGACGCAGACACAGATACGCAGTATTTT; CDR3: CAISDADTDTQYF
J: TRBJ2-3; V: TRBV28; D: .; size: .; DNA: TGTGCCAGCAGTTTATCATCCCCGATGGGGGCCACAGATACGCAGTATTTT; CDR3: CASSLSSPMGATDTQYF